This T cell receptor beta chain was recovered during a study of spatial heterogeneity in lung cancer (dated by TCRdb to about 2019). Notes on the research overall: Beta-chain transcripts were consistently detected in greater numbers than alpha-chain transcripts, which likely reflected higher beta-chain transcript abundance. A strong correlation was found between TCR transcript counts in tumor regions and a T cell transcriptional module score from matched bulk RNA-seq. In the raw uncorrected reads, each unique combination of TCR and UMI appeared more than ten times on average. In non-small cell lung cancer, the study made a quantitative comparison of TCR alpha and beta repertoires among multiple tumor regions, matched nontumor lung and blood. Nonsynonymous mutation counts, determined by whole-exome sequencing of tumor tissue, were related to features of the TCR repertoire. At surgery, hundreds of tumor regions, 63 to 70 matched nontumor lung samples and 56 PBMC samples were TCR-sequenced for both alpha and beta chains.

This sample's time point label indicates: sample taken at primary tumor resection. The donors were more than 60 patients from the lung TRACERx cohort who had early-stage, untreated non-small cell lung cancer. For TCR sequencing, whole RNA was extracted from tumor and nontumor lung tissue, or from cryopreserved PBMC samples, and no cell sorting was done. Only patients with enough RNA available from two or more tumor regions were chosen for TCR sequencing. Tumor and adjacent nontumor lung specimens were reviewed by a lung pathologist before selection. What the research found in general, with its limitations: TCR-seq was estimated to cover only roughly 7% of tumor T cells for alpha chains and roughly 14% for beta chains. Additional single-cell paired TCR alpha and beta sequencing was considered necessary to confirm, at a functional level, the hypothesis that regional TCRs recognize regional mutations. The tumor nonsynonymous mutation count correlated with the number of expanded alpha and beta TCRs within the tumor. The count of ubiquitous expanded TCRs correlated with the count of ubiquitous nonsynonymous mutations, and the count of regional expanded TCRs correlated with the count of regional nonsynonymous mutations.

This clonotype was detected ten times or more. Its antigen has not been determined. Nothing much larger sits one base from this clone, and base qualities are not available. The germline ends are 7 bases apart after V is trimmed by 1 base and J by 3 bases. The CDR3 runs 13 amino acids, cysteine and phenylalanine included. Only CDR3 DNA is held: 39 bases, read in frame from base 1. From a lookup of the germline V gene (reference sequence), CDR1 and CDR2 are DFQATT and SNEGSKA. Library method: 5' RACE. The sequencing machine was a NextSeq 500. In the TCR library protocol, a unique molecular identifier was attached to each TCR cDNA molecule so that PCR and sequencing errors could be corrected. The study's processing was this. Decombinator tools were used for TCR identification, UMI-based error correction and CDR3 extraction. TCRs above a frequency of 2 per 1,000, corresponding to the top 1% of the tumor frequency distribution, were defined as expanded. Expanded tumor TCRs statistically deemed absent (corrected P<0.05) from at least one tumor region were classed as regional, and all other expanded tumor TCRs were classed as ubiquitous. Rényi diversity was computed with the R vegan package after subsampling each repertoire 100 times to 5,000 TCRs. CDR3 similarity networks were built from amino acid triplet string-kernel similarity, with CDR3s being connected when pairwise similarity was above 0.82. TCRdb reprocessed the public reads (quality trimming at Q25 with fastp, clone calling with MiXCR) and kept in-frame beta chains. Identical CDR3 protein sequences are pooled into one entry, listed with their most common genes and DNA. Here the V and J calls rest on TCRdb's processing, not on the authors' analysis. The table for this sample lists under 6,500 distinct CDR3 sequences; under 9% of them were counted only once. About a quarter of the sample lies in the top ten.

Sample: lung tumor tissue, taken at surgery. The rearrangement combines TRBV20-1 with TRBJ1-5; the D gene remains uncertain. The TCR comes from a female donor with early-stage non-small cell lung cancer. The DNA sequence reads TGCAGTGCTAGAGGCAGGCTCAATCAGCCCCAGCATTTT. Translated, it reads CSARGRLNQPQHF.